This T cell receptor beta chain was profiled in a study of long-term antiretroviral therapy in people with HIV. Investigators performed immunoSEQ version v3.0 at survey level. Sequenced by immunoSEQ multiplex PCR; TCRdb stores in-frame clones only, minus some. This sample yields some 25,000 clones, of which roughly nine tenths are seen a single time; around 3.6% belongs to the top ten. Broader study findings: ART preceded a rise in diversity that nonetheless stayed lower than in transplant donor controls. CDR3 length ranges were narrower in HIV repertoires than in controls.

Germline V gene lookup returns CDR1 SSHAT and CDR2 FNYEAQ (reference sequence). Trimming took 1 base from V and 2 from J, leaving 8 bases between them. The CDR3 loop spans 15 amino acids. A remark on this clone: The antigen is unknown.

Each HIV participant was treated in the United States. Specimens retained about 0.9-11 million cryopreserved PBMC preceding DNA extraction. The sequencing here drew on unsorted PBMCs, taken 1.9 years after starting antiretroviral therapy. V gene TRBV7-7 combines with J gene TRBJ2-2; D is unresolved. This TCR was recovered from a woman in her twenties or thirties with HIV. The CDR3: CASSLGYPNTGELFF. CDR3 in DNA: TGTGCCAGCAGCTTAGGGTACCCAAACACCGGGGAGCTGTTTTTT.